This is a list of T cell receptor beta chains from one sample in a study of T cell responses to AZD1222 COVID-19 vaccine. Sequenced by immunoSEQ multiplex PCR; TCRdb stores in-frame clones only, minus some. The data hold approximately 130,000 clones, with over 85% observed a single time. The sequences come from peripheral blood, collected on day 0 of AZD1222 vaccination. The origin of the receptors is an adult in good health. The CDR3 runs from the conserved cysteine through the conserved F or W. The order of the fields is D gene, J gene, clone size, V gene, CDR3 protein, CDR3 DNA. The D gene is left open where the match is weak. Clone size, where shown, is once, few, many, or a class for clones that have expanded.

d_gene: .
j_gene: TRBJ1-1
abundance: .
v_gene: TRBV10-3
CDR3aa: CAIRDTNYANTEAFF
CDR3nt: TGTGCCATCAGGGACACTAATTACGCGAACACTGAAGCTTTCTTT

d_gene: .
j_gene: TRBJ1-1
abundance: .
v_gene: TRBV4-1
CDR3aa: CASSRRIVTNTEAFF
CDR3nt: TGCGCCAGCAGCAGAAGGATAGTTACGAACACTGAAGCTTTCTTT

d_gene: .
j_gene: TRBJ2-1
abundance: .
v_gene: TRBV6-5
CDR3aa: CASSSQGYNEQFF
CDR3nt: TGTGCCAGCAGTTCCCAGGGGTACAATGAGCAGTTCTTC

d_gene: .
j_gene: TRBJ2-7
abundance: .
v_gene: TRBV11-2
CDR3aa: CASSPLVLSSYEQYF
CDR3nt: TGTGCCAGCAGCCCACTGGTCTTAAGCTCCTACGAGCAGTACTTC

d_gene: TRBD1
j_gene: TRBJ1-6
abundance: .
v_gene: TRBV6-5
CDR3aa: CASNQGATNSPLHF
CDR3nt: TGTGCCAGCAACCAGGGGGCTACTAATTCACCCCTCCACTTT

d_gene: TRBD1
j_gene: TRBJ1-2
abundance: .
v_gene: TRBV9
CDR3aa: CASSATGEQGGYTF
CDR3nt: TGTGCCAGCAGCGCAACAGGGGAACAAGGTGGCTACACCTTC

d_gene: .
j_gene: TRBJ1-3
abundance: once
v_gene: TRBV6-5
CDR3aa: CASSYGAGNTIYF
CDR3nt: TGTGCCAGCAGTTACGGGGCTGGAAACACCATATATTTT

d_gene: .
j_gene: TRBJ1-1
abundance: .
v_gene: TRBV5-5
CDR3aa: CASSITGTGNTEAFF
CDR3nt: TGTGCCAGCAGCATTACAGGGACCGGGAACACTGAAGCTTTCTTT

d_gene: .
j_gene: TRBJ1-1
abundance: once
v_gene: TRBV13
CDR3aa: CASSSQQGVGAFF
CDR3nt: TGTGCCAGCAGCTCTCAACAGGGTGTAGGAGCTTTCTTT

d_gene: .
j_gene: TRBJ1-5
abundance: few
v_gene: TRBV11-2
CDR3aa: CASSLEQFYSNQPQHF
CDR3nt: TGTGCCAGCAGCTTAGAGCAGTTCTATAGCAATCAGCCCCAGCATTTT

d_gene: .
j_gene: TRBJ2-5
abundance: .
v_gene: TRBV6-5
CDR3aa: CASRKPDGGETQYF
CDR3nt: TGTGCCAGCAGGAAACCGGACGGAGGCGAGACCCAGTACTTC

d_gene: .
j_gene: TRBJ2-5
abundance: .
v_gene: TRBV10-1
CDR3aa: CASSESLDGTQYF
CDR3nt: TGCGCCAGCAGTGAGAGTCTAGATGGGACCCAGTACTTC

d_gene: .
j_gene: TRBJ1-1
abundance: .
v_gene: TRBV5-1
CDR3aa: CASSLMGGENTEAFF
CDR3nt: TGCGCCAGCAGCTTGATGGGGGGCGAGAACACTGAAGCTTTCTTT

d_gene: TRBD1
j_gene: TRBJ2-7
abundance: .
v_gene: TRBV10-3
CDR3aa: CAISESRQGGYEQYF
CDR3nt: TGTGCCATCAGTGAGTCTCGACAGGGTGGCTACGAGCAGTACTTC

d_gene: .
j_gene: TRBJ1-5
abundance: .
v_gene: TRBV5-8
CDR3aa: CASSLARDQPQHF
CDR3nt: TGTGCCAGCAGCTTGGCCAGGGACCAGCCCCAGCATTTT

d_gene: .
j_gene: TRBJ1-5
abundance: .
v_gene: TRBV2
CDR3aa: CASTQRANQPQHF
CDR3nt: TGTGCCAGCACCCAGAGGGCCAATCAGCCCCAGCATTTT

d_gene: .
j_gene: TRBJ1-5
abundance: .
v_gene: TRBV5-8
CDR3aa: CASSPDPQMSNQPQHF
CDR3nt: TGTGCCAGCAGCCCGGACCCTCAGATGAGCAATCAGCCCCAGCATTTT

d_gene: .
j_gene: TRBJ1-5
abundance: .
v_gene: TRBV7-2
CDR3aa: CASSLLLSTYSNQPQHF
CDR3nt: TGTGCCAGCAGCTTATTACTATCGACGTATAGCAATCAGCCCCAGCATTTT

d_gene: .
j_gene: TRBJ2-7
abundance: .
v_gene: TRBV25-1
CDR3aa: CASSDLGDAGEQYF
CDR3nt: TGTGCCAGCAGTGATTTAGGGGATGCAGGCGAGCAGTACTTC

d_gene: .
j_gene: TRBJ2-3
abundance: .
v_gene: TRBV18
CDR3aa: CASCSKGGFTDTQYF
CDR3nt: TGTGCCAGCTGTTCCAAGGGGGGCTTCACAGATACGCAGTATTTT

d_gene: .
j_gene: TRBJ1-1
abundance: once
v_gene: TRBV4-1
CDR3aa: CASSPGAGGTEAFF
CDR3nt: TGCGCCAGCAGCCCAGGGGCCGGCGGCACTGAAGCTTTCTTT

d_gene: .
j_gene: TRBJ2-5
abundance: .
v_gene: TRBV7-6
CDR3aa: CASSFGVQETQYF
CDR3nt: TGTGCCAGCAGCTTCGGGGTTCAAGAGACCCAGTACTTC